The present TCR beta chain was sequenced within a study of T cells after yellow fever vaccination. The CDR3 runs to 15 residues. Trimming removed 6 bases from V and 5 bases from J, with 20 bases in between. Per the germline V gene, CDR1 is MNHEY and CDR2 is SMNVEV (reference sequence). TCRdb reanalysed the 5' RACE reads using MiXCR and keeps one entry per CDR3 protein. The table shows about 160,000 distinct CDR3 sequences, with about a tenth occurring only once. Overall study results and limits: CD4 and CD8 compartments shared a small share of clonotypes, likely from convergent recombination.

This clonotype appeared many times. Its antigen is undetermined. V and J are TRBV27 and TRBJ2-7; no firm D call. The TCR sequence derives from a man younger than 35 who received the YFV17D yellow fever vaccine. The sample consisted of CD8+ T cells sorted from PBMCs, taken 45 days after the yellow fever booster vaccination. CDR3: CASSPFVKNAHEQYF. CDR3 DNA sequence: TGTGCCAGCAGCCCGTTTGTCAAAAACGCCCACGAGCAGTACTTC.